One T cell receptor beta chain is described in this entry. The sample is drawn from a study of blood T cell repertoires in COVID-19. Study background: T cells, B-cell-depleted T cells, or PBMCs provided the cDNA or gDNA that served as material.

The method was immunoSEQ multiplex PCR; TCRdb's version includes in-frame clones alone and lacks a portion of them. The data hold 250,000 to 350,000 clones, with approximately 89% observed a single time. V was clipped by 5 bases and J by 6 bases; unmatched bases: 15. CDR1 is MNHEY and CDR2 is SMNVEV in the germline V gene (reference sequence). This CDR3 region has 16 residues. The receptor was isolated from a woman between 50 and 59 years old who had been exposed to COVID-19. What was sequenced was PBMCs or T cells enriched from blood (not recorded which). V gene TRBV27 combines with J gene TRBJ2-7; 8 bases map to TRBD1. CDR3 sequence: CASSQTAGTGVGEQYF. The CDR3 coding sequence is TGTGCCAGCAGTCAAACTGCCGGGACAGGTGTCGGCGAGCAGTACTTC.